This T cell receptor beta chain emerged from a study of blood T cell repertoires in COVID-19 (TCRdb year 2020). At the level of the whole study: Collaborator samples came from the United States, Italy and Spain and covered acute and convalescent phases of COVID-19. Where HLA class I and class II types were available, the types were taken from metadata supplied by the sample provider, not from assay-based typing. Deeply sampled blood TCRbeta repertoires from subjects exposed to, actively infected with, or recovered from COVID-19 were included in the dataset. Nearly every sample came with metadata listing a de-identified subject ID, COVID-19 status, age in years and sex. The repertoires were made available in a free public database intended to serve as a resource for research on the immune response to SARS-CoV-2. The material from the prospective study consisted of cDNA or gDNA derived from T cells, B-cell-depleted T cells, or PBMCs. The samples were drawn from the first 160 participants of the ongoing ImmuneRACE study and from 1,254 subjects provided by 6 global collaborators.

Including cysteine and phenylalanine, the CDR3 has 15 amino acids. Only the CDR3 part of the read is kept: 45 bases, read in frame from the first base. Trimming removed 0 bases from V and 9 bases from J, leaving 15 bases between the germline ends. Looking up the germline V gene yields CDR1 SGHVS and CDR2 FNYEAQ. In the case of this clone: Its binding antigen is unknown. No much larger clone exists at a distance of one base, and base qualities are not known.

The immunoSEQ Assay, a bias-controlled multiplex PCR, was used to amplify TCRbeta CDR3 regions from genomic DNA. The original pipeline was this. Within the assay, amplification of reference gene primers was used to estimate how many nucleated cells each sample contained. To quantify the absolute abundance of each unique TCRbeta CDR3 rearrangement, sequence reads were collapsed and filtered. For each sample, productive Simpson clonality was calculated as the square root of Simpson's diversity index over productive rearrangements. The immuneACCESS repertoire file appears here via TCRdb, limited to in-frame rearrangements. These files lack a portion of the clones; in checked studies, under half of the deficit traces to unresolved V genes, and the cause of the others is not known. V, J and clone size are taken as reported in that table, and D and trimming were inferred from the DNA itself. The sample yields over 200,000 clones; approximately 84% were counted once. The top ten clones comprise roughly 10% of the sample.

What the work shows at the level of the full study, not this receptor alone: How much clinical and demographic metadata was included differed by source and by participant, and the metadata was provided uncurated.

One collaborating source in Seattle enrolled patients during active infection and followed them longitudinally through the course of disease. Collaborating institutions collected whole blood in K2EDTA tubes following their own protocols. For TCRbeta analysis, collaborators shipped samples as frozen whole blood, isolated PBMCs, or DNA extracted from either of those sample types. The specimen sequenced was peripheral blood. The receptor was isolated from a man aged 50-60 years with COVID-19, enrolled during active disease. The sequence joins TRBV7-6 to TRBJ2-4; tentative D gene TRBD1, with 5 bases matching. The DNA is TGTGCCAGCAGCTTAGCGGCGGCAGGGTCAGGCATTCAGTACTTC. Its protein reads: CASSLAAAGSGIQYF.